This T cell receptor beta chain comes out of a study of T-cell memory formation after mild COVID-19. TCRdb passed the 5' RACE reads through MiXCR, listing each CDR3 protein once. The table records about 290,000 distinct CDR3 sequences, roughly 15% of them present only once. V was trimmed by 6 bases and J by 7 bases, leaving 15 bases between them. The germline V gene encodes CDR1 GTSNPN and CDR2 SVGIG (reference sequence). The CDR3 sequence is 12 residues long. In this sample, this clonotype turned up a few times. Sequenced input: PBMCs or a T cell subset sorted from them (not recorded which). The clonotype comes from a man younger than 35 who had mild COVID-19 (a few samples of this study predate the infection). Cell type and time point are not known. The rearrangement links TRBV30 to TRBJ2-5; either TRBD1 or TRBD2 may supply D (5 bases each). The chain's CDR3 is CACPGPQGTQYF. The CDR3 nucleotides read TGTGCCTGCCCGGGACCCCAGGGGACCCAGTACTTC.